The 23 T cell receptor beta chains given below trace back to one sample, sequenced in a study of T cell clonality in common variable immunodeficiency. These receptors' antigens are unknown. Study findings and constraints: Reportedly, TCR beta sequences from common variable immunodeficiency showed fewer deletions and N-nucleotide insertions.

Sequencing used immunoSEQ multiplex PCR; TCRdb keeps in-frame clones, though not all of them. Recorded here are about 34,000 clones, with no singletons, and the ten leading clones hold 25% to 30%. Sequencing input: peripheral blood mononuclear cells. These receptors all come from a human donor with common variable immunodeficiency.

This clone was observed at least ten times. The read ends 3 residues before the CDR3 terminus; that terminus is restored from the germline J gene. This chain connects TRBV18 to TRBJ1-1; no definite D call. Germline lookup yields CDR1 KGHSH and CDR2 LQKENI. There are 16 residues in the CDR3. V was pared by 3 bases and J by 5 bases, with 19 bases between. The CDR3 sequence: CASSPPRPASGTEAFF. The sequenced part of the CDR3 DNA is TGTGCCAGCTCACCCCCTAGACCGGCTTCCGGGACTGAA.

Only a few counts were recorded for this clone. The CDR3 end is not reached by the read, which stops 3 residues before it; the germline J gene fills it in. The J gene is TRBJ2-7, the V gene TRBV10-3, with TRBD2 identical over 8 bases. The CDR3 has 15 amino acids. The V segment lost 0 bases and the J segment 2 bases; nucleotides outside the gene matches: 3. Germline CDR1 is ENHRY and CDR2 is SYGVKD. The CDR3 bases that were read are TGTGCCATCAGTGAGTCTGTAGCGGGAACCTACGAG. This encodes CAISESVAGTYE. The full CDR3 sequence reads CAISESVAGTYEQYF.

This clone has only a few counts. The part of the CDR3 DNA that was read is TGTGCCTGGAGACCGGGACAGGGCCATCAGCCC. It translates to CAWRPGQGHQP. The whole CDR3 sequence is CAWRPGQGHQPQHF. The rearrangement links TRBV30 to TRBJ1-5; 9 bases line up with TRBD1. The CDR3 end lies 3 residues beyond the end of the read and is filled in from the germline J gene. Trimming took 3 bases from V and 5 from J; bases not matched to a gene: 5. Germline V gene data show CDR1 as GTSNPN and CDR2 as SVGIG (reference sequence). CDR3 size: 14 residues.

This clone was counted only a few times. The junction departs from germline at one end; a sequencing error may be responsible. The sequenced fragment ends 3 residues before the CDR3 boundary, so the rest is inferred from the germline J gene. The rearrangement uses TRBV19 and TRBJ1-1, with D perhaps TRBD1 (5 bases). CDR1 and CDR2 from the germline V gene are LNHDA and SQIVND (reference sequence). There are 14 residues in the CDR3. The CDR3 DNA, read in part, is TGTGCCAGTAGTCACAGAGGGGCGAACTCTGAA. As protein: CASSHRGANSE. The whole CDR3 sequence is CASSHRGANSEAFF.

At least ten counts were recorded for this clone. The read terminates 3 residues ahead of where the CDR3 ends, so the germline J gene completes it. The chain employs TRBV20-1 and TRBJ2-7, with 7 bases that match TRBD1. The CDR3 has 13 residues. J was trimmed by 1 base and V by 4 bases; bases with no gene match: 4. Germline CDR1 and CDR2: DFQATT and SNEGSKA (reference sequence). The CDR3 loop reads CSANDRVSYEQYF. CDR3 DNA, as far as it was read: TGCAGTGCTAATGACAGGGTTTCCTACGAG.

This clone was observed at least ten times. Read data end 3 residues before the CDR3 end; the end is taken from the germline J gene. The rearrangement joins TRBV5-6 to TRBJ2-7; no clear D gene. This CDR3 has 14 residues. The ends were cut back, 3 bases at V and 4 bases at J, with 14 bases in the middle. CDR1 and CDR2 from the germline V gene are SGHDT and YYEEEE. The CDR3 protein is CASSSPVSRYEQYF. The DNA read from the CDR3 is TGTGCCAGCAGCTCCCCGGTTAGCCGGTACGAG.

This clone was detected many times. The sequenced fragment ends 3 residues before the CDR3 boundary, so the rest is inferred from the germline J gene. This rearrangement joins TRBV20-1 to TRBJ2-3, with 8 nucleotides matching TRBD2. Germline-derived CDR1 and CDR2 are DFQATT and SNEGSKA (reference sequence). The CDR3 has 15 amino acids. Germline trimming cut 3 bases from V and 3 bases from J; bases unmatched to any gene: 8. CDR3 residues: CSASFQAGVTDTQYF. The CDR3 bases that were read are TGCAGTGCTAGTTTTCAAGCGGGAGTTACAGATACG.

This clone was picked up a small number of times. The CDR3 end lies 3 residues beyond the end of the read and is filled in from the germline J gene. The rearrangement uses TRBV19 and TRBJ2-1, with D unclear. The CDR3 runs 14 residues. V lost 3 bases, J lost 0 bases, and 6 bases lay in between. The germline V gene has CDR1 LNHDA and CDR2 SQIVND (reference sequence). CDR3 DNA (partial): TGTGCCAGTAGTATTAGCTCCTCCTACAATGAG. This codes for CASSISSSYNE. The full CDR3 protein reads CASSISSSYNEQFF.

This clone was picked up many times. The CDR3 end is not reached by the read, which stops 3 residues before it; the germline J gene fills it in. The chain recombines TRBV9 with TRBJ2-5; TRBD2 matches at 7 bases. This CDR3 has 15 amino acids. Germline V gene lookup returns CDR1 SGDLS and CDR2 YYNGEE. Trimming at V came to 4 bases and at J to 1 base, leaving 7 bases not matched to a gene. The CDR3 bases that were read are TGTGCCAGCAGCCAGGGACTACTGTTCCAAGAGACC. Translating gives CASSQGLLFQET. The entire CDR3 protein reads CASSQGLLFQETQYF.

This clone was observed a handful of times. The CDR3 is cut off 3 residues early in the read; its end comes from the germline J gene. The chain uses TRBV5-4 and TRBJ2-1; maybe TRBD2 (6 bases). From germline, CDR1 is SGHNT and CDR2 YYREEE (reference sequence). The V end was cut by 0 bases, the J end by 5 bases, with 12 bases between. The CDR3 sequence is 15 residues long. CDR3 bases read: TGTGCCAGCAGCTTGGAAGGGAGGCGGGACAATGAG. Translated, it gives CASSLEGRRDNE. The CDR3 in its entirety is CASSLEGRRDNEQFF.

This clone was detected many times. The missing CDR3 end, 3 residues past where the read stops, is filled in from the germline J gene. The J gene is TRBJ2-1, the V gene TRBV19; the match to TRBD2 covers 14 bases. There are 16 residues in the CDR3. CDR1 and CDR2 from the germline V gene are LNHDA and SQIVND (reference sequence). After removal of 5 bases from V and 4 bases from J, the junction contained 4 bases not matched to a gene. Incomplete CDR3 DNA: TGTGCCAGTAGTTGGACTAGCGGGAGGAATTACAATGAG. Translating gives CASSWTSGRNYNE. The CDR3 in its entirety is CASSWTSGRNYNEQFF.

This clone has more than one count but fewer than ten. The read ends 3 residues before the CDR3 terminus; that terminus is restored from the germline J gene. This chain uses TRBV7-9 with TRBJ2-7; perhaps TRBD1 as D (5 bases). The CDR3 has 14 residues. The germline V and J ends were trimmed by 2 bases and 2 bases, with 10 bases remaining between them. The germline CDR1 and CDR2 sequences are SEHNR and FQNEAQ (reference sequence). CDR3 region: CASSLFQGTYEQYF. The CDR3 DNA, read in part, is TGTGCCAGCAGCTTATTTCAGGGAACCTACGAG.

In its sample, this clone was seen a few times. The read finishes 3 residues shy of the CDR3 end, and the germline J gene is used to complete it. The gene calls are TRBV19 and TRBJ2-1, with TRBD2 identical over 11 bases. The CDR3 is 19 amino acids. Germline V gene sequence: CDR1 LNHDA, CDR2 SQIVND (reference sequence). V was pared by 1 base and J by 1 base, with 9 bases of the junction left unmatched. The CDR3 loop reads CASSIGPRLAGISYNEQFF. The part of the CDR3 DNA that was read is TGTGCCAGTAGTATAGGACCTCGACTAGCGGGAATTTCCTACAATGAG.

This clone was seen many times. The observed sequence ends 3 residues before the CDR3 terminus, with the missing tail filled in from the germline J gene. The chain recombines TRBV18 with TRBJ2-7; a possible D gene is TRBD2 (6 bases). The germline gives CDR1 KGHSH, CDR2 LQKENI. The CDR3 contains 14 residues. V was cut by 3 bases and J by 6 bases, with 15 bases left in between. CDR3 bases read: TGTGCCAGCTCACCCCCCTCGACTAGACTCGAG. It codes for CASSPPSTRLE. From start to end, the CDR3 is CASSPPSTRLEQYF.

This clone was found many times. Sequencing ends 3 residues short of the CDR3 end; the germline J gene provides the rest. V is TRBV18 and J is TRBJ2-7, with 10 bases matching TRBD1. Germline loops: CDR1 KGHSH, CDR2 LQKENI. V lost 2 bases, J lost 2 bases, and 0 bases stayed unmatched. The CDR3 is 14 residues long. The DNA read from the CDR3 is TGTGCCAGCTCACCAGGGACAGGGGCCTACGAG. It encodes CASSPGTGAYE. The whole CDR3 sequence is CASSPGTGAYEQYF.

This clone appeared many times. The CDR3 is CASSPQGPPQHF. The part of the CDR3 DNA that was read is TGTGCCAGCAGCCCCCAGGGGCCTCCC. V usage is TRBV7-2 and J usage is TRBJ1-5, with D perhaps TRBD1 (6 bases). The DNA ends 3 residues before the CDR3 does, and the rest of the CDR3 is filled in from the germline J gene. The germline V gene encodes CDR1 SGHTA and CDR2 FQGNSA. The CDR3 has 12 residues. Complete variable domain (other parts from reference TRBV7-2 and TRBJ1-5): GAGVSQSPSNKVTEKGKDVELRCDPISGHTALYWYRQSLGQGLEFLIYFQGNSAPDKSGLPSDRFSAERTGGSVSTLTIQRTQQEDSAVYLCASSPQGPPQHFGDGTRLSIL.

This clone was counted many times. The CDR3 loop reads CASSSPMETQYF. The sequenced part of the CDR3 DNA is TGTGCCAGCAGCTCCCCCATGGAGACC. The J gene is TRBJ2-5, the V gene TRBV7-9; D not certain. Read sequence stops 3 residues before the CDR3 end, and the germline J gene provides the missing end. Germline V gene sequence: CDR1 SEHNR, CDR2 FQNEAQ (reference sequence). The germline V and J ends were trimmed by 4 bases and 5 bases, with 8 bases remaining between them. The CDR3 totals 12 residues.

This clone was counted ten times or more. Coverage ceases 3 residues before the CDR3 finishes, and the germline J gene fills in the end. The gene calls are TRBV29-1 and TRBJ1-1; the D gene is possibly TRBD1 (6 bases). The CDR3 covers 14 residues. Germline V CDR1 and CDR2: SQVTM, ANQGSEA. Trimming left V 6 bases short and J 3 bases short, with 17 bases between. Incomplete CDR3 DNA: TGCAGCGTCTCCCCCGGAGGGGGTCACACTGAA. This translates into CSVSPGGGHTE. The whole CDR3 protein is CSVSPGGGHTEAFF.

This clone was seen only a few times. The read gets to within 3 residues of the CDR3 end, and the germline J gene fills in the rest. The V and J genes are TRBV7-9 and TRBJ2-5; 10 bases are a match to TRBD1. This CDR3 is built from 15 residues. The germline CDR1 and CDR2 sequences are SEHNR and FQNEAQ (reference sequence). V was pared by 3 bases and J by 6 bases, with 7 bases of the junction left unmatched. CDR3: CASSLRDRGLKTQYF. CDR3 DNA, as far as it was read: TGTGCCAGCAGCTTGCGGGACAGGGGTTTAAAGACC.

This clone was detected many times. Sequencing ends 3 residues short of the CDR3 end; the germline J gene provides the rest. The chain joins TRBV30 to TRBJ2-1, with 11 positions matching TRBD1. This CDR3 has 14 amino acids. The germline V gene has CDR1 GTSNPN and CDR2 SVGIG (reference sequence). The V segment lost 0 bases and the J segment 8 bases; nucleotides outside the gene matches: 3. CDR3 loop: CAWSVGTGGYEQFF. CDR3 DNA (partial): TGTGCCTGGAGTGTTGGGACAGGGGGTTATGAG.

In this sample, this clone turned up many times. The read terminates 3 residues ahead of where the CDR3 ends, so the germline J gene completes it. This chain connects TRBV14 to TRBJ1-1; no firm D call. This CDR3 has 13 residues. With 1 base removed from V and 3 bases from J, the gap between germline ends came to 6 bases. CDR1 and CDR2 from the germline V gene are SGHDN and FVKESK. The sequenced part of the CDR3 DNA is TGTGCCAGCAGCCAAGTCTGGCACACTGAA. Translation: CASSQVWHTE. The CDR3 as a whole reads CASSQVWHTEAFF.

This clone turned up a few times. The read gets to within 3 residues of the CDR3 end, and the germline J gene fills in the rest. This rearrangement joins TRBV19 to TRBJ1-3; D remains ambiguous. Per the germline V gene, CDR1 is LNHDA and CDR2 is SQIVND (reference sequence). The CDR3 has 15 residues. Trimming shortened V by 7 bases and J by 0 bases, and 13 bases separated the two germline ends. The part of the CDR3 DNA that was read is TGTGCCAGTACCCGAATGGCTGCCTCTGGAAACACC. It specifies CASTRMAASGNT. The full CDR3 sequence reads CASTRMAASGNTIYF.

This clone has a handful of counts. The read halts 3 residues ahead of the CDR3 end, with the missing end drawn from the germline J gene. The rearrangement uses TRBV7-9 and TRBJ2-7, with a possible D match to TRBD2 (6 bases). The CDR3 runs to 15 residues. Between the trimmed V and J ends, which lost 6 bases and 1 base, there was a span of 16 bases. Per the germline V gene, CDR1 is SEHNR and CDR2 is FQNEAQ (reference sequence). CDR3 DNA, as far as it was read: TGTGCCAGCAGAGCGGGCGCTAGCGCGTCCTACGAG. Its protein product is CASRAGASASYE. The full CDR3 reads CASRAGASASYEQYF.